This TCR beta chain derives from a study of blood T cell repertoires in COVID-19. Study as a whole: PBMCs, B-cell-depleted T cells, or T cells provided the cDNA or gDNA that made up the material.

Germline CDR1 LNHDA, CDR2 SQIVND (reference sequence). V lost 7 bases and J lost 9; bases outside the gene matches: 8. CDR3 length: 14 amino acids. Enrollees, roughly 18 to 95 years old, lived in 20 to 25 US areas. In the 2 weeks before study entry, exposed participants met a COVID-19 case, which was PCR-confirmed or clinician-diagnosed. Here immunoSEQ multiplex PCR was the method, and the copy in TCRdb shows in-frame clones only, minus some. The top ten clones hold over 3% of a sample with approximately 250,000 clones, approximately 88% of them seen once. V gene TRBV19 combines with J gene TRBJ1-6, with 8 nucleotides matching TRBD1. The sample was PBMCs or T cells enriched from blood (not recorded which). This clonotype was sampled from a woman aged 40 to 50 who had been exposed to COVID-19. The CDR3 reads CASNPPGQASPLHF. The DNA of the CDR3 is TGTGCCAGTAACCCCCCGGGACAGGCTTCACCCCTCCACTTT.